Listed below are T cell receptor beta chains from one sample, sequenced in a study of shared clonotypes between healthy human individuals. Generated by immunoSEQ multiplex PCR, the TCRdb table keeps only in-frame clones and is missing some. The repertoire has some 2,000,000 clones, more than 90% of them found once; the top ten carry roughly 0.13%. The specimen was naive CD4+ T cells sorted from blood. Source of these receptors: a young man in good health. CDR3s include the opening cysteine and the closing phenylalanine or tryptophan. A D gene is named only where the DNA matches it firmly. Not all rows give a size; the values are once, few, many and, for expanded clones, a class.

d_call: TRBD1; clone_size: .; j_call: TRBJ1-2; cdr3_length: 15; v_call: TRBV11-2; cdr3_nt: TGTGCCAGCAGCTTATCGGGACAGGGGGCCGGCGGCTACACCTTC; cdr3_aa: CASSLSGQGAGGYTF
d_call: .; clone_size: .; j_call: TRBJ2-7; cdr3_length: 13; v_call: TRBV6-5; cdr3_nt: TGTGCCAGCAGCAGGGGCCAGCTGCACGAGCAGTACTTC; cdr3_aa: CASSRGQLHEQYF
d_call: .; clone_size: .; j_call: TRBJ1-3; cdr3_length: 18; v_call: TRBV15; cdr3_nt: TGTGCCACCAGCAGAGAGGAAGGGGCCGATATCTCTGGAAACACCATATATTTT; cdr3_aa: CATSREEGADISGNTIYF
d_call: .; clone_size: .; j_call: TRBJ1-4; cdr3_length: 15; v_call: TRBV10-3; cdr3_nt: TGTGCCATCAGTGGAGGTTCAGGGGCTAATGAAAAACTGTTTTTT; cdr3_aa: CAISGGSGANEKLFF
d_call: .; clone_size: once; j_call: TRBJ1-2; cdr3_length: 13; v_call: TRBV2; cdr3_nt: TGTGCCAGCCACTACCGGGACCGGGACCGCTACACCTTC; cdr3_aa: CASHYRDRDRYTF
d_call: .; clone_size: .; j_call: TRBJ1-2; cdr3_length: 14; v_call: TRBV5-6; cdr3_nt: TGTGCCAGCAGACCAGGGAGTGGGGGCTATGGCTACACCTTC; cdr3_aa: CASRPGSGGYGYTF
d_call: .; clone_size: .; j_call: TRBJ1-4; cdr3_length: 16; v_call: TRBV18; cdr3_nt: TGTGCCAGCTCACCACTTCGGCAGGGCTCGTTTGAAAAACTGTTTTTT; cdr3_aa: CASSPLRQGSFEKLFF
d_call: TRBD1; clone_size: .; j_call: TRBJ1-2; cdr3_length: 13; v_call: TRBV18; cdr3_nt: TGTGCCAGCTCACAGGGGGACAGCTATGGCTACACCTTC; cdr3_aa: CASSQGDSYGYTF
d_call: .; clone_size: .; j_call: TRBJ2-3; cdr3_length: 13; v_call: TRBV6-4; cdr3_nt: TGTGCCAGCAGTGAACAAAGCACAGATACGCAGTATTTT; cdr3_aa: CASSEQSTDTQYF
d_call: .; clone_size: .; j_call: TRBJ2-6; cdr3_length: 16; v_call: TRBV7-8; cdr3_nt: TGTGCCAGCAGCCCGTGGTCGCGGTCTGGGGCCAACGTCCTGACTTTC; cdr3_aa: CASSPWSRSGANVLTF
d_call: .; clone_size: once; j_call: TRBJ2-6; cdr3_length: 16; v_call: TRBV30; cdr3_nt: TGTGCCTGGAGTGTACCCAGGGGTGCTGGGGCCAACGTCCTGACTTTC; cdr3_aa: CAWSVPRGAGANVLTF
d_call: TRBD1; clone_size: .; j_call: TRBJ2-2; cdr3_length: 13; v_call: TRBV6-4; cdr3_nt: TGTGCCAGCAGTCCTACAGGGGCCGGGGAGCTGTTTTTT; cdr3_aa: CASSPTGAGELFF
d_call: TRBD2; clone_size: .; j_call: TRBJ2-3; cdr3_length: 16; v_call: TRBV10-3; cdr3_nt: TGTGCCATCAGTGCAACCGAGCGGGGGGCACAAGATACGCAGTATTTT; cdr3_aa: CAISATERGAQDTQYF
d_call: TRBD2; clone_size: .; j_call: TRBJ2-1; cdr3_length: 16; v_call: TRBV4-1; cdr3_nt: TGCGCCAGCAGCCAAGTAAGGAGCGGGAAGGGCAATGAGCAGTTCTTC; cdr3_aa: CASSQVRSGKGNEQFF
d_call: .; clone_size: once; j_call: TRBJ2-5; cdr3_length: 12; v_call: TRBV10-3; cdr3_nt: TGTGCCATCAGCGGGGGTTTGGAGACCCAGTACTTC; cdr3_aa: CAISGGLETQYF
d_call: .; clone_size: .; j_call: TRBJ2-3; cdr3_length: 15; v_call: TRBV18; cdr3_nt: TGTGCCAGCTCACCATCTCAGGGGCGCACAGATACGCAGTATTTT; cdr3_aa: CASSPSQGRTDTQYF
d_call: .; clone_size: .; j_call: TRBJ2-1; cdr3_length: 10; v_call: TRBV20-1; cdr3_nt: TGCAGTGCTAGATCCAATGGGCAGTTCTTC; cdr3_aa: CSARSNGQFF
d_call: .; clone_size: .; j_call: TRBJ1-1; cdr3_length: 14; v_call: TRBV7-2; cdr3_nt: TGTGCCAGCAGCTTAGTCCAGGGCCGCGCTGAAGCTTTCTTT; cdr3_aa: CASSLVQGRAEAFF
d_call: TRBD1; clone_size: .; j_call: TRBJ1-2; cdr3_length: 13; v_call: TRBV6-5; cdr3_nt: TGTGCCAGCAGTCGTGGGACAGAACAGGGCTACACCTTC; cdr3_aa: CASSRGTEQGYTF
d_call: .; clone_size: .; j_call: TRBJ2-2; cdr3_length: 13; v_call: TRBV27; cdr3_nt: TGTGCCAGCAGTTTCCGGGGTAACGGGGAGCTGTTTTTT; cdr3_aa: CASSFRGNGELFF
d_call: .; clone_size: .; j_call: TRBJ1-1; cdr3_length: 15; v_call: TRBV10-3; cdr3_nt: TGTGCCATCGCAGCAGGGACGGGAAAGAACACTGAAGCTTTCTTT; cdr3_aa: CAIAAGTGKNTEAFF
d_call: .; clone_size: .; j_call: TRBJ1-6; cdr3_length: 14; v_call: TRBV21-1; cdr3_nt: TGTGCCAGCAGCAAACAGGGTAATAGTTCACCCCTCCACTTT; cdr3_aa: CASSKQGNSSPLHF
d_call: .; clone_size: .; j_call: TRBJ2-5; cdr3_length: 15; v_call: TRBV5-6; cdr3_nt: TGTGCCAGCAGCTTGCAGGCTGGGCAGGGGAAGACCCAGTACTTC; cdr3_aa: CASSLQAGQGKTQYF
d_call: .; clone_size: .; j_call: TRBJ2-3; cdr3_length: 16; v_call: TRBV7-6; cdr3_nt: TGTGCCAGCAGCTCGAGCGAGGGAAGGGGCACAGATACGCAGTATTTT; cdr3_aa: CASSSSEGRGTDTQYF
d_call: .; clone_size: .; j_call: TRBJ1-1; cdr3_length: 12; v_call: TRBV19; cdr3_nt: TGTGCCAGTATGGGGGGAGGCACTGAAGCTTTTTTT; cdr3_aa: CASMGGGTEAFF
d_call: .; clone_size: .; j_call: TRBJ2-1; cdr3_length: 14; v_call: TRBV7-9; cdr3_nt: TGTGCCAGCGAGCGGTTCCCTTCGGGCAATGAGCAGTTCTTC; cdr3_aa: CASERFPSGNEQFF
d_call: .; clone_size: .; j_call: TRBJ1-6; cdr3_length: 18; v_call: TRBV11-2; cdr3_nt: TGTGCCAGCAGCCCGAGCGGGTTGGGGGGGTCCTATAATTCACCCCTCCACTTT; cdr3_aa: CASSPSGLGGSYNSPLHF
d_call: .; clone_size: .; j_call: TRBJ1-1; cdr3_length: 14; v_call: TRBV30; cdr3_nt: TGTGCCTGGAGTGGGGATTTTGGAAACACTGAAGCTTTCTTT; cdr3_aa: CAWSGDFGNTEAFF
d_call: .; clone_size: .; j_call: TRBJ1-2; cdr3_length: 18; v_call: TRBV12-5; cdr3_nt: TGTGCTAGTGGTTTACCCCGGGACAAGAAGGTTTATAACTATGGCTACACCTTC; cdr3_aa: CASGLPRDKKVYNYGYTF
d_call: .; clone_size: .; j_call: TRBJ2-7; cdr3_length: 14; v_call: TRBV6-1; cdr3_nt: TGTGCCAGCAGCGTCGGGGGACATGCCTACGAGCAGTACTTC; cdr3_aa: CASSVGGHAYEQYF
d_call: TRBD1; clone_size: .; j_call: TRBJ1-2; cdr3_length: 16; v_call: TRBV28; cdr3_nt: TGTGCCAGCAGTTCACTTCCGGGACAGGGGGCCTATGGCTACACCTTC; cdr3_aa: CASSSLPGQGAYGYTF
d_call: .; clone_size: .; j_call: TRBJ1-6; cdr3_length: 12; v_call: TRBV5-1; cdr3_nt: TGCGCCAGCAGCCTTAATAATTCACCCCTCCACTTT; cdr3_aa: CASSLNNSPLHF
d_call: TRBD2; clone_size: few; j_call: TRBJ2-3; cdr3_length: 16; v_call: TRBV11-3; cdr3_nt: TGTGCCAGCAGCTTAGGACTAGCGGGAGGGCCAGATACGCAGTATTTT; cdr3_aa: CASSLGLAGGPDTQYF
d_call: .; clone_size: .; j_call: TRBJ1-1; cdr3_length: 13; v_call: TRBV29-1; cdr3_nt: TGCAGCGTAAGAAAAGGGCTCAGGACTGAAGCTTTCTTT; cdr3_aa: CSVRKGLRTEAFF
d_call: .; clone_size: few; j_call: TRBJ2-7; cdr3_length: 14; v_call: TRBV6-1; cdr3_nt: TGTGCCAGCATGAGGATTCACGGATCCTACGAGCAGTACTTC; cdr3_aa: CASMRIHGSYEQYF
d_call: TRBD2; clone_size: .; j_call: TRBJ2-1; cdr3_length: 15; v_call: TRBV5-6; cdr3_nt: TGTGCCAGCAGCCTCCGACTAGCGGGGGGTAATGAGCAGTTCTTC; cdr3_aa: CASSLRLAGGNEQFF
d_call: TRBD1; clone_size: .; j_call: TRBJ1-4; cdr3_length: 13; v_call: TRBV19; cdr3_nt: TGTGCCAGTAGCTGGGACAGAGGAGAAAAACTGTTTTTT; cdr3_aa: CASSWDRGEKLFF
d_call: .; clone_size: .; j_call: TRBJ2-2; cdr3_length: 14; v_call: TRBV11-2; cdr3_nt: TGTGCCAGCAGCTTAGCCCGTTACACCGGGGAGCTGTTTTTT; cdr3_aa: CASSLARYTGELFF
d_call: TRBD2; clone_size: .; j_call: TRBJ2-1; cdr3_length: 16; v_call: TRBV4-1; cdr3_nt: TGCGCCAGCAGCCCTCCGGGACTAGCGGGAGGTCATGAGCAGTTCTTC; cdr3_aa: CASSPPGLAGGHEQFF
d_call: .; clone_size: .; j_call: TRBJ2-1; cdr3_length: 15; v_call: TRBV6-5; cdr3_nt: TGTGCCAGCAGCTTCGACAGGATGGGGGTCAATGAGCAGTTCTTC; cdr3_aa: CASSFDRMGVNEQFF
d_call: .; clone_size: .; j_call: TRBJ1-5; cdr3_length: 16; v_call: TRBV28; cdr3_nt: TGTGCCAGCAGTTCCCCCCGCGGGGTGGGCAATCAGCCCCAGCATTTT; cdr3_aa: CASSSPRGVGNQPQHF
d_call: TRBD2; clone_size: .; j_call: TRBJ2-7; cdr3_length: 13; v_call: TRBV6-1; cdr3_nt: TGTGCCAGCAATGCGGGGGGGGTCTACGAGCAGTACTTC; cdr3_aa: CASNAGGVYEQYF
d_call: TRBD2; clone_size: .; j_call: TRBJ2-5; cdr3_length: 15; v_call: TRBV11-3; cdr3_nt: TGTGCCAGCAGCTTCTCTAGCGGGGGGACAGAGACCCAGTACTTC; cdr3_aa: CASSFSSGGTETQYF
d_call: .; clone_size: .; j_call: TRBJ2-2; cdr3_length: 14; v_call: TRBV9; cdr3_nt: TGTGCCAGCAGCGCCCTTAAGTCCTTGGGGGAGCTGTTTTTT; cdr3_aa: CASSALKSLGELFF
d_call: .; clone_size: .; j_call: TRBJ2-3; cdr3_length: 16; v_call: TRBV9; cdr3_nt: TGTGCCAGCAGCGTAGCGGCGGGGACCGCCCCAGATACGCAGTATTTT; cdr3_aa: CASSVAAGTAPDTQYF
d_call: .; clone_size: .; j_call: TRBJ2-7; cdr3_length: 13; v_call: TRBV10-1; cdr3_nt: TGCGCCAGCAGCCGCGGACAGTATTACGAGCAGTACTTC; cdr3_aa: CASSRGQYYEQYF
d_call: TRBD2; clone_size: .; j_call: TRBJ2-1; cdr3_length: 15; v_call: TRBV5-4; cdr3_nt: TGTGCCAGCAGCAAACCGGGACTAGCTAACAATGAGCAGTTCTTC; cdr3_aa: CASSKPGLANNEQFF
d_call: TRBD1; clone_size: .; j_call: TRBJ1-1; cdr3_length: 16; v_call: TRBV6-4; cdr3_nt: TGTGCCAGCAGTGACTCCGACCCGATACAGGGGCGTGAAGCTTTCTTT; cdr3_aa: CASSDSDPIQGREAFF
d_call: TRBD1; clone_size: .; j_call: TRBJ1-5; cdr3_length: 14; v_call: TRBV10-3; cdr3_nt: TGTGCCATCAGGGGGGACAGGTGGGATCAGCCCCAGCATTTT; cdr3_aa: CAIRGDRWDQPQHF
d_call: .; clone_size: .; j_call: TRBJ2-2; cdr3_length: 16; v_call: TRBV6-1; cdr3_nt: TGTGCCAGCAGTGAATCCTGGCAGGTCAGCACCGGGGAGCTGTTTTTT; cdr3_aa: CASSESWQVSTGELFF
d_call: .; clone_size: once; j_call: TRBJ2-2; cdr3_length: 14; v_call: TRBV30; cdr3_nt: TGTGCCTGGAGTCCCCAACAGGGTTTGGGGGAGCTGTTTTTT; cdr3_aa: CAWSPQQGLGELFF
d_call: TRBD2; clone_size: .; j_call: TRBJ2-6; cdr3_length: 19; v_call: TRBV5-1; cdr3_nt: TGCGCCAGCAGCTTGTTTTTCCAGCGGGAGGGCCCTGGGGCCAACGTCCTGACTTTC; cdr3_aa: CASSLFFQREGPGANVLTF
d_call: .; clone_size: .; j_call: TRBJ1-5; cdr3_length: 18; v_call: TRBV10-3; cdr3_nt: TGTGCCATCAGTGAGTCAGGGCACAGCCCTTATAGCAATCAGCCCCAGCATTTT; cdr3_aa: CAISESGHSPYSNQPQHF
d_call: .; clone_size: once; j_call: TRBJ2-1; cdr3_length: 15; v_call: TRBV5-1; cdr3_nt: TGCGCCAGCAGCTTCAGCGGCGTCTCTAACAATGAGCAGTTCTTC; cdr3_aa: CASSFSGVSNNEQFF